The clone carrying this T cell receptor (beta chain) was observed many times. No antigen is known for it. It was across several immunoSEQ plates that each subset's genomic DNA was evenly split. Sequenced by immunoSEQ multiplex PCR; TCRdb stores in-frame clones only, minus some. This table has some 1 million clones, about 77% appearing once. The V gene lost 2 bases and the J gene lost 1 base, with 10 bases spanning the gap. CDR1 is SGDLS, CDR2 YYNGEE, per germline. The CDR3 spans 14 residues. The data belong to a study of shared clonotypes between healthy human individuals. Overall study results and limits: Estimated clonotype richness was generally higher in naive than memory subsets. The naive CD4 repertoires of several donors were compared, and approximately 4.5% of clonotypes were shared.

The chain couples TRBV9 to TRBJ2-7; perhaps TRBD2 as D (5 bases). Sequenced: memory CD4+ T cells sorted from blood. Subset indicated: CD45RA-negative fraction. The clonotype originates from a man younger than 35 in good health. CDR3 protein: CASSVIAQSYEQYF. CDR3 bases: TGTGCCAGCAGCGTGATAGCGCAATCCTACGAGCAGTACTTC. Looking up the rest from reference TRBV9 and TRBJ2-7 gives the full variable domain: DSGVTQTPKHLITATGQRVTLRCSPRSGDLSVYWYQQSLDQGLQFLIQYYNGEERAKGNILERFSAQQFPDLHSELNLSSLELGDSALYFCASSVIAQSYEQYFGPGTRLTVT.